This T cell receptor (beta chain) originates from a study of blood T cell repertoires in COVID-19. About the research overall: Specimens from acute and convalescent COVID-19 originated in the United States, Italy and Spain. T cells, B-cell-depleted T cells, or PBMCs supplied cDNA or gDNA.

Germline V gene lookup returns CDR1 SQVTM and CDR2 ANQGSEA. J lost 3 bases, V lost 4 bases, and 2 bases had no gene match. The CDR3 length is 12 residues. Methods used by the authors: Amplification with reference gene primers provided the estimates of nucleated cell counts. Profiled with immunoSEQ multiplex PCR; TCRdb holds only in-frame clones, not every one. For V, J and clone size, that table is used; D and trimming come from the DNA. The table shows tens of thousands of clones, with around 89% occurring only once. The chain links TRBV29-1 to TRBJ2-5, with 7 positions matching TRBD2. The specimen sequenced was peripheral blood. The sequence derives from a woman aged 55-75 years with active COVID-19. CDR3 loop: CSVAAGEETQYF. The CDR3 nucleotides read TGCAGCGTTGCCGCGGGGGAAGAGACCCAGTACTTC. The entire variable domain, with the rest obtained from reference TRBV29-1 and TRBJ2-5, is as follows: SAVISQKPSRDICQRGTSLTIQCQVDSQVTMMFWYRQQPGQSLTLIATANQGSEATYESGFVIDKFPISRPNLTFSTLTVSNMSPEDSSIYLCSVAAGEETQYFGPGTRLLVL.